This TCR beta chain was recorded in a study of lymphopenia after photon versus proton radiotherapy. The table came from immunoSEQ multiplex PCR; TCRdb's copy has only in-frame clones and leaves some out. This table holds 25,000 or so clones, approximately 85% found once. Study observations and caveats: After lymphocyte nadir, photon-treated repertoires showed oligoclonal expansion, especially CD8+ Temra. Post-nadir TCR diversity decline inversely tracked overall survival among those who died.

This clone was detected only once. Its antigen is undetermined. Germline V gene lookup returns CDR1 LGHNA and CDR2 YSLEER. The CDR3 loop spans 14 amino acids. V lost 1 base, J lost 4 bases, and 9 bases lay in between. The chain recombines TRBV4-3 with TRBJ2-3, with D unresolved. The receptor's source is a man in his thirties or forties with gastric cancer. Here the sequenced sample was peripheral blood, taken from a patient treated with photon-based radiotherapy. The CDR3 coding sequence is TGCGCCAGCAGCCAAGTAGGTGGGGCAGATACGCAGTATTTT. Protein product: CASSQVGGADTQYF.